The rows below give T cell receptor beta chains drawn from one sample of a study of blood T cell repertoires in COVID-19. TCRdb keeps only in-frame clones here, not all; method: immunoSEQ multiplex PCR. Found here are tens of thousands of clones, over 65% of them singletons; the top ten hold roughly 20%. Material for sequencing was peripheral blood. The receptors shown here come from a human donor in a cohort sampled during active COVID-19. Both conserved end residues are part of each CDR3. D genes are given only for firm matches. Some rows have no size entry. The others give once, few or many, or a class for an expanded clone.

length	size	D	V	J	CDR3	DNA
15	NA	TRBD1	TRBV2	TRBJ2-2	CASSGGTVNTGELFF	TGTGCCAGCAGTGGGGGGACAGTAAACACCGGGGAGCTGTTTTTT
17	many	NA	TRBV2	TRBJ1-1	CASSDSFMAGQNTEAFF	TGTGCCAGCAGTGATTCTTTTATGGCAGGACAGAACACTGAAGCTTTCTTT
14	NA	TRBD1	TRBV7-2	TRBJ1-2	CASSPGQVYYGYTF	TGTGCCAGCAGCCCCGGACAGGTTTACTATGGCTACACCTTC
13	NA	NA	TRBV12-5	TRBJ2-1	CASGLDSYNEQFF	TGTGCTAGTGGTTTAGACAGCTACAATGAGCAGTTCTTC
12	NA	NA	TRBV2	TRBJ1-2	CASSSNSYGYTF	TGTGCCAGCAGTTCGAACAGCTATGGCTACACCTTC
13	NA	TRBD1	TRBV2	TRBJ2-5	CASSGQGMETQYF	TGTGCCAGCTCGGGACAGGGCATGGAGACCCAGTACTTC
11	NA	NA	TRBV20-1	TRBJ1-5	CSALHGTIQHF	TGCAGTGCGCTCCACGGGACAATCCAGCATTTT
14	NA	TRBD2	TRBV4-2	TRBJ2-5	CASSHRTSGAPQYF	TGTGCCAGCAGCCACCGGACTAGCGGGGCGCCCCAGTACTTC
16	NA	TRBD2	TRBV11-2	TRBJ2-1	CASSLEEGLAGNEQFF	TGTGCCAGCAGCTTAGAGGAGGGGCTAGCGGGCAATGAGCAGTTCTTC
13	few	TRBD1	TRBV15	TRBJ1-5	CATSDRVDQPQHF	TGTGCCACCAGCGACAGGGTGGATCAGCCCCAGCATTTT
13	NA	NA	TRBV7-9	TRBJ1-2	CASSLLPNYGYTF	TGTGCCAGCAGCCTGCTACCCAACTATGGCTACACCTTC
13	NA	NA	TRBV25-1	TRBJ2-3	CASSDSLADTQYF	TGTGCCAGCAGTGATTCTTTAGCGGATACGCAGTATTTT
15	NA	TRBD1	TRBV6-2/TRBV6-3	TRBJ2-5	CASSIPTGPGETQYF	TGTGCCAGCAGCATTCCGACAGGGCCGGGAGAGACCCAGTACTTC
14	NA	NA	TRBV9	TRBJ2-7	CASSVGTDSYEQYF	TGTGCCAGCAGCGTAGGGACAGACTCCTACGAGCAGTACTTC
13	NA	TRBD2	TRBV14	TRBJ2-3	CASSPGGADTQYF	TGTGCCAGCAGCCCGGGGGGGGCAGATACGCAGTATTTT
14	once	NA	TRBV6-1	TRBJ2-7	CASSERAGVNEQYF	TGTGCCAGCAGTGAAAGAGCAGGGGTGAACGAGCAGTACTTC
16	NA	TRBD2	TRBV3-1/TRBV3-2	TRBJ2-3	CASSQGGRAGTDTQYF	TGTGCCAGCAGCCAAGGTGGGAGGGCTGGCACAGATACGCAGTATTTT
15	NA	NA	TRBV24-1	TRBJ2-3	CATSDLLTGTDTQYF	TGTGCCACCAGTGATTTGCTGACAGGCACAGATACGCAGTATTTT
16	NA	TRBD1	TRBV28	TRBJ2-1	CASSSPTGGARNEQFF	TGTGCCAGCAGTTCCCCGACAGGGGGCGCCCGGAATGAGCAGTTCTTC
14	NA	NA	TRBV5-8	TRBJ2-3	CASPGRLSTDTQYF	TGTGCCAGCCCAGGGCGGCTTAGCACAGATACGCAGTATTTT
16	NA	TRBD1	TRBV6-6	TRBJ2-2	CASSSSRTGGTGELFF	TGTGCCAGCAGTTCCTCTAGGACAGGGGGGACCGGGGAGCTGTTTTTT
14	few	TRBD1	TRBV5-6	TRBJ1-2	CASSLAQGARGYTF	TGTGCCAGCAGCTTGGCACAGGGGGCGAGGGGCTACACCTTC
14	NA	TRBD1	TRBV29-1	TRBJ2-7	CSARDRDSSYEQYF	TGCAGCGCAAGGGACAGGGATAGCTCCTACGAGCAGTACTTC
15	few	NA	TRBV12-2	TRBJ2-7	CASRPPRQGPYEQYF	TGTGCAAGTCGCCCCCCGCGACAGGGCCCATACGAGCAGTACTTC
13	NA	NA	TRBV7-2	TRBJ1-4	CASSLGGYEKLFF	TGTGCCAGCAGCTTAGGAGGGTATGAAAAACTGTTTTTT
15	NA	NA	TRBV27	TRBJ2-1	CASSLGSSGYNEQFF	TGTGCCAGCAGCCTAGGGTCCAGCGGTTACAATGAGCAGTTCTTC
18	NA	TRBD2	TRBV5-1	TRBJ2-7	CASSYLPGLAGSSYEQYF	TGCGCCAGCAGCTACCTTCCGGGACTAGCGGGTAGCTCCTACGAGCAGTACTTC